This TCR beta chain was sequenced in a study of blood T cells in healthy people across ages. Whole-study context: About one barcoded TCR beta cDNA was captured per two T cells.

Then a second PCR, running roughly 7 to 11 cycles, was carried out with a sample-barcoded 5' primer and a J-beta primer mix. Each cDNA molecule was tagged by a template-switch adaptor with 12 random nucleotides. TCRdb reprocessed the 5' RACE reads with MiXCR, giving one entry per CDR3 protein. This table has 250,000 to 300,000 distinct CDR3 sequences, 27% appearing once. In its sample, this clonotype was seen once. The CDR3 consists of 13 residues. The V gene lost 2 bases and the J gene lost 5 bases, with 12 bases spanning the gap. From germline, CDR1 is DFQATT and CDR2 SNEGSKA (reference sequence). PBMCs were isolated at a quantity of at least 7 million per sample.

Sequenced: blood. The chain has TRBV20-1 and TRBJ2-5; a possible D gene is TRBD2 (6 bases). This receptor was taken from an older woman in good health. The CDR3 nucleotides read TGCAGTGCTAGACCGCGTGGGGGGGAGACCCAGTACTTC. The encoded protein is CSARPRGGETQYF.